The 9 T cell receptor beta chains reported below all come from one sample, sequenced in a study of T cells after yellow fever vaccination. TCRdb reprocessed the 5' RACE reads via MiXCR and lists one record per CDR3 protein. The table shows 300,000 to 350,000 distinct CDR3 sequences, with 3% to 4.5% occurring only once. The sample was PBMCs, taken 5 days after the yellow fever booster vaccination. Receptors were obtained from a man younger than 35 who received the YFV17D yellow fever vaccine.

This clonotype was found a few times. This sequence joins TRBV7-2 and TRBJ1-1; D is ambiguous. Germline lookup yields CDR1 SGHTA and CDR2 FQGNSA. CDR3 length: 14 residues. Trimming pared 4 bases from V and 3 bases from J, leaving 12 bases between. The CDR3 spells CASSYRGKDTEAFF. Written as DNA, the CDR3 is TGTGCCAGCAGCTACCGGGGTAAGGACACTGAAGCTTTCTTT.

There are a few counts of this clonotype. This chain links TRBV19 with TRBJ2-7; 7 positions match TRBD1. V shed 4 bases, J shed 0 bases, and the junction held 12 bases outside the gene matches. CDR3 length: 17 residues. Per germline, CDR1 LNHDA and CDR2 SQIVND (reference sequence). Here the CDR3 reads CASSRGPLQGRSYEQYF. In DNA, the CDR3 is TGTGCCAGTAGTAGAGGGCCCCTACAGGGGCGCTCCTACGAGCAGTACTTC.

CDR3 DNA: TGTGCCAGCAGCCAAGAACCGAGGACAGCAACAATCCAAGAGACCCAGTACTTC. Translating it yields CASSQEPRTATIQETQYF. The genes are TRBV14 and TRBJ2-5; tentatively, D is TRBD1 (6 bases). The CDR3 is 18 amino acids. Germline assignment: CDR1 SGHDN and CDR2 FVKESK. Trimming shortened V by 0 bases and J by 1 base, and 18 bases separated the two germline ends. The full variable domain, in which reference TRBV14 and TRBJ2-5 provide the parts outside the CDR3, is EAGVTQFPSHSVIEKGQTVTLRCDPISGHDNLYWYRRVMGKEIKFLLHFVKESKQDESGMPNNRFLAERTGGTYSTLKVQPAELEDSGVYFCASSQEPRTATIQETQYFGPGTRLLVL.

This clonotype occurred many times. The V gene is TRBV7-9, the J gene TRBJ1-1; D is possibly TRBD1 (5 bases). Between the trimmed V and J ends, which lost 5 bases and 5 bases, there was a span of 15 bases. Germline-derived CDR1 and CDR2 are SEHNR and FQNEAQ (reference sequence). The CDR3 consists of 14 residues. As DNA, the CDR3 is TGTGCCAGCAGCCCCTCCGGGGGAAGGACTGAAGCTTTCTTT. Its translation is CASSPSGGRTEAFF.

This clonotype was picked up a small number of times. This sequence joins TRBV19 and TRBJ2-6; the D call may be TRBD1 or TRBD2 (5 bases each). The ends were cut back, 3 bases at V and 1 base at J, with 16 bases in the middle. The CDR3 has 18 amino acids. Germline V lookup: CDR1 LNHDA, CDR2 SQIVND (reference sequence). CDR3 sequence reads: CASSITPGRGSGANVLTF. DNA of the CDR3: TGTGCCAGTAGTATTACCCCAGGGAGAGGTTCTGGGGCCAACGTCCTGACTTTC. The whole variable domain, filled in from reference TRBV19 and TRBJ2-6, reads DGGITQSPKYLFRKEGQNVTLSCEQNLNHDAMYWYRQDPGQGLRLIYYSQIVNDFQKGDIAEGYSVSREKKESFPLTVTSAQKNPTAFYLCASSITPGRGSGANVLTFGAGSRLTVL.

In this sample, this clonotype turned up a few times. The chain uses TRBV6-5 and TRBJ1-2; 8 bases are a match to TRBD1. The trim removed 5 bases at V and 3 bases at J, leaving 8 bases unmatched. CDR3 length: 15 amino acids. Per germline, CDR1 MNHEY and CDR2 SVGAGI. The CDR3 DNA is TGTGCCAGCAGTACCCGGACAGGGCGGGACTATGGCTACACCTTC. Its translation: CASSTRTGRDYGYTF.

This clonotype appeared a few times. The genes are TRBV4-1 and TRBJ1-2, with D possibly being TRBD1 (5 bases). V shed 3 bases and J shed 5 bases, with 13 bases lying between them. The CDR3 runs to 14 residues. Germline CDR1 and CDR2: MGHRA and YSYEKL. In DNA form, the CDR3 reads TGCGCCAGCAGCCAGCAGGGCCGAAAGTATGGCTACACCTTC. Translation: CASSQQGRKYGYTF.

This clonotype came up a few times. The gene calls are TRBV19 and TRBJ2-3, with a possible D match to TRBD2 (6 bases). The germline gives CDR1 LNHDA, CDR2 SQIVND (reference sequence). The CDR3 has 15 amino acids. The V end lost 0 bases, the J end lost 2 bases, and 9 bases lay between the germline ends. CDR3 nucleotides: TGTGCCAGTAGTATAGATGGCGGGGACACAGATACGCAGTATTTT. Protein: CASSIDGGDTDTQYF.

The chain combines TRBV11-3 with TRBJ2-1, with D unclear. This CDR3 has 13 amino acids. V was cut by 2 bases and J by 5 bases, with 7 bases left in between. Germline CDR1 SGHNT, CDR2 YENEEA. The CDR3 region has the DNA TGTGCCAGCAGCTTATCAGAAAACAATGAGCAGTTCTTC. Translated: CASSLSENNEQFF.